This T cell receptor beta chain was retrieved from a study of low-dose radiotherapy and immunotherapy resistance in tumors. Looking at the study overall: Fractions of 0.5 Gy went to Cohort 1 every 2 weeks, totaling 6.5 Gy. Per fraction, Cohort 2 was given 1 Gy every two weeks, accumulating a total of 13 Gy over 26 weeks. Aspirin was administered orally at 300 mg daily for four cycles, commencing on cycle 1 day 1.

This clonotype was observed many times. First-strand cDNA relied on TRAV- and TRBV-specific primers spanning alpha and beta chains. A constant-region primer paired with the V-primer adapter amplified TCRs over about 19 PCR cycles. Each CDR3 protein gets one entry after TCRdb re-called the reads with MiXCR. The sample records about 60,000 distinct CDR3 sequences, about 25% being singletons. Time point in this sample: before trial treatment. Solid tumors that lacked tumor-infiltrating lymphocytes and were advanced were present in eligible patients. Trimming took 8 bases from V and 5 from J, leaving 16 bases between them. The germline V gene encodes CDR1 MGHDK and CDR2 SYGVNS. The CDR3 has 14 residues.

The source material was PBMCs, sampled before treatment. The chain recombines TRBV25-1 with TRBJ2-1; D is perhaps TRBD2 (6 bases). The clonotype was recovered from a male donor with prostate cancer. The chain's CDR3 is CASGGTYGNNEQFF. The DNA for the CDR3 is TGTGCCAGCGGCGGGACCTACGGGAACAATGAGCAGTTCTTC.